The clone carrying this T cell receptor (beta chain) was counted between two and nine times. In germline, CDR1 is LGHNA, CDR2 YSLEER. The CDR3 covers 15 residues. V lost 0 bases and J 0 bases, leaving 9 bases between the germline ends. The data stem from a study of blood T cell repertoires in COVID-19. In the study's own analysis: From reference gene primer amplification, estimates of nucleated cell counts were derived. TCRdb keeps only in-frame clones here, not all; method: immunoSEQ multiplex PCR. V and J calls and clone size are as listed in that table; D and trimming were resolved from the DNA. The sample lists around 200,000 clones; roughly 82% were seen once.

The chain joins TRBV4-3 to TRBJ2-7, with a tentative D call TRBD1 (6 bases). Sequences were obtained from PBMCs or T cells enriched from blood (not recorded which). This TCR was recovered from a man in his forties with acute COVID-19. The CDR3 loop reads CASSQDRGLSYEQYF. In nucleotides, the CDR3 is TGCGCCAGCAGCCAAGACAGGGGCCTCTCCTACGAGCAGTACTTC.